This entry lists 14 T cell receptor beta chains sequenced from one sample in a study of shared clonotypes between healthy human individuals. TCRdb's copy holds only in-frame clones and misses some; the assay was immunoSEQ multiplex PCR. This sample has roughly 2.2 million clones; roughly 93% occur once, and the top ten carry roughly 0.36%. The sample taken for sequencing was naive CD4+ T cells from PBMCs. As for subset: CD45RA+ positively selected. Receptor source: a man younger than 35 in good health. Some clones in this sample may be carry-over from other donors' samples.

In its sample, this clone was seen once. The chain recombines TRBV5-1 with TRBJ2-7; the match to TRBD2 covers 11 bases. CDR1 SGHRS and CDR2 YFSETQ come from the germline V gene. The J segment lost 2 bases and the V segment lost 4 bases, leaving 5 bases of the junction unmatched. The CDR3 runs to 15 residues. CDR3 DNA: TGCGCCAGCAGCGCACTAGCGGGAGTTACCTACGAGCAGTACTTC. Its protein product is CASSALAGVTYEQYF.

In the case of this clone: In the same sample, other DNA sequences code for this CDR3. The chain uses TRBV28 and TRBJ2-3; no reliable D call. V dropped 3 bases and J dropped 4 bases, with 5 bases sitting between them. There are 12 residues in the CDR3. Germline V lookup: CDR1 MDHEN, CDR2 SYDVKM. CDR3 DNA: TGTGCCAGCAGTTTGGGATCAGATACGCAGTATTTT. Translated, it gives CASSLGSDTQYF.

The J gene is TRBJ2-6, the V gene TRBV10-3, with no clear D. The CDR3 loop spans 17 amino acids. Germline V gene sequence: CDR1 ENHRY, CDR2 SYGVKD. Trimming pared 4 bases from V and 0 bases from J, leaving 13 bases between. CDR3: CAISGAVSDSGANVLTF. The CDR3 nucleotides are TGTGCCATCAGTGGTGCGGTATCGGACTCTGGGGCCAACGTCCTGACTTTC.

This clone was seen only a few times. The chain couples TRBV7-7 to TRBJ1-1; D ambiguous. The V and J ends lost 5 bases and 8 bases respectively, with 15 bases between them. Germline V gene lookup returns CDR1 SSHAT and CDR2 FNYEAQ (reference sequence). This CDR3 has 13 residues. CDR3: CASSPLESYEAFF. In DNA, the CDR3 is TGTGCCAGCAGCCCCCTGGAGTCCTACGAAGCTTTCTTT. The full variable domain, its missing parts supplied by reference TRBV7-7 and TRBJ1-1, is GAGVSQSPRYKVTKRGQDVTLRCDPISSHATLYWYQQALGQGPEFLTYFNYEAQPDKSGLPSDRFSAERPEGSISTLTIQRTEQRDSAMYRCASSPLESYEAFFGQGTRLTVV.

The V call is TRBV5-4, the J call TRBJ2-5; the match to TRBD2 covers 13 bases. The CDR3 is 15 amino acids. In germline, CDR1 is SGHNT, CDR2 YYREEE (reference sequence). V dropped 3 bases and J dropped 5; count of bases not matched to a gene: 4. CDR3 sequence reads: CASSWTSGRGETQYF. Here the CDR3 DNA reads TGTGCCAGCAGCTGGACTAGCGGGAGAGGGGAGACCCAGTACTTC.

Only one count was recorded for this clone. This CDR3 reads CACFDPGQGEKLFF. The CDR3, as DNA: TGTGCCTGCTTCGATCCGGGACAGGGAGAAAAACTGTTTTTT. This chain connects TRBV30 to TRBJ1-4; TRBD1 aligns across 9 bases. V dropped 6 bases and J dropped 8; count of bases not matched to a gene: 10. Germline CDR1 GTSNPN, CDR2 SVGIG (reference sequence). The CDR3 runs to 14 residues.

With regard to this clone: The same CDR3 also results from other DNA sequences found in this sample. The V and J genes are TRBV10-3 and TRBJ2-7; 9 positions match TRBD1. The ends lost 6 bases at V and 1 base at J; junction bases unmatched: 4. The CDR3 is made up of 14 amino acids. Germline assignment: CDR1 ENHRY and CDR2 SYGVKD. This chain's CDR3 is CAISGTGSSYEQYF. For the CDR3, the DNA is TGTGCCATCAGCGGGACAGGGAGTTCCTACGAGCAGTACTTC.

The chain couples TRBV29-1 to TRBJ1-1; no reliable D call. Per the germline V gene, CDR1 is SQVTM and CDR2 is ANQGSEA. Trimming removed 3 bases from V and 1 base from J, with 6 bases in between. The CDR3 length is 12 residues. CDR3 sequence: CSVDTANTEAFF. Written as DNA, the CDR3 is TGCAGCGTTGACACAGCGAACACTGAAGCTTTCTTT.

The V call is TRBV7-3, the J call TRBJ2-7, with a tentative D call TRBD1 (6 bases). There are 15 residues in the CDR3. Between the trimmed V and J ends, which lost 2 bases and 0 bases, there was a span of 11 bases. CDR1 and CDR2 from the germline V gene are SGHTA and FQGTGA. This CDR3 reads CASSLDQGPSYEQYF. The CDR3 nucleotides are TGTGCCAGCAGCTTAGACCAGGGGCCCTCCTACGAGCAGTACTTC.

The chain carries TRBV29-1 and TRBJ2-5; D possibly matches TRBD1 or TRBD2 (5 bases each). Germline V gives CDR1 SQVTM, CDR2 ANQGSEA. There are 18 residues in the CDR3. Trimming took 4 bases from V and 5 from J, leaving 29 bases between them. As DNA, the CDR3 is TGCAGCGTTGTCCTCGAGGGTCCAGCAAGCTACTGGGGGGAGACCCAGTACTTC. Translation: CSVVLEGPASYWGETQYF. The entire variable domain, with the rest obtained from reference TRBV29-1 and TRBJ2-5, is as follows: SAVISQKPSRDICQRGTSLTIQCQVDSQVTMMFWYRQQPGQSLTLIATANQGSEATYESGFVIDKFPISRPNLTFSTLTVSNMSPEDSSIYLCSVVLEGPASYWGETQYFGPGTRLLVL.

A word on this clone: Other DNA sequences in this specimen translate into the identical CDR3. V and J are TRBV5-1 and TRBJ2-5; perhaps TRBD1 as D (5 bases). This CDR3 region has 14 residues. Germline CDR1 and CDR2: SGHRS and YFSETQ. Deletions cut 0 bases from V and 5 bases from J, with 11 bases between. CDR3 coding DNA: TGCGCCAGCAGCTTGGTTTCAGGGAAGGAGACCCAGTACTTC. Translation: CASSLVSGKETQYF. The full variable domain, completed using reference TRBV5-1 and TRBJ2-5, is KAGVTQTPRYLIKTRGQQVTLSCSPISGHRSVSWYQQTPGQGLQFLFEYFSETQRNKGNFPGRFSGRQFSNSRSEMNVSTLELGDSALYLCASSLVSGKETQYFGPGTRLLVL.

The V and J genes are TRBV7-9 and TRBJ2-1; TRBD2 aligns across 10 bases. Unmatched junction bases numbered 10, after V lost 5 bases and J lost 9 bases. The CDR3 totals 15 residues. The V gene's germline CDR1 is SEHNR and CDR2 FQNEAQ (reference sequence). The chain's CDR3 is CASSQRGTSVAEQFF. The CDR3 region has the DNA TGTGCCAGCAGCCAGAGGGGGACTAGCGTAGCTGAGCAGTTCTTC.

V gene TRBV28 combines with J gene TRBJ1-2; D is ambiguous. CDR1 and CDR2 (germline): MDHEN, SYDVKM. V gave up 6 bases and J gave up 0 bases, with 17 bases separating them. CDR3 length: 16 residues. CDR3 bases: TGTGCCAGCAGCCCTTCTGGGCTCAGAGCTAACTATGGCTACACCTTC. Its translation: CASSPSGLRANYGYTF.

This clone was observed a single time. In the same sample, other DNA sequences code for this CDR3. V and J are TRBV28 and TRBJ2-2; 15 nucleotides align to TRBD2. Per germline, CDR1 MDHEN and CDR2 SYDVKM. The J segment lost 5 bases and the V segment lost 5 bases, leaving 3 bases of the junction unmatched. The CDR3 loop spans 16 amino acids. CDR3 amino acids: CASSPGTSGRTGELFF. CDR3 DNA sequence: TGTGCCAGCAGTCCCGGGACTAGCGGGAGGACCGGGGAGCTGTTTTTT.